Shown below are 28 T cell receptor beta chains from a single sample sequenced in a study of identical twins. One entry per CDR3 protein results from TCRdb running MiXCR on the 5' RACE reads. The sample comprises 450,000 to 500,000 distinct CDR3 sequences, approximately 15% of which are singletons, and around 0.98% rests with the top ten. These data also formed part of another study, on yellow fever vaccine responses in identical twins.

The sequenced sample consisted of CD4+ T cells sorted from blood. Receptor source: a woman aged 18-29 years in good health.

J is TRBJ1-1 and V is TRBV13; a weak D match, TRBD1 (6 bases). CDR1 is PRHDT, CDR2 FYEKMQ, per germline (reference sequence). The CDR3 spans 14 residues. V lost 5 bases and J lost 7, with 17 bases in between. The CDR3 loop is CASSAWDTVFEAFF. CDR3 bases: TGTGCCAGCAGCGCCTGGGACACCGTTTTTGAAGCTTTCTTT.

The CDR3 nucleotides are TGTGCCAGCAGTGACAGGGTCCCTGGGGCCAACGTCCTGACTTTC. Amino acid sequence: CASSDRVPGANVLTF. The chain recombines TRBV6-1 with TRBJ2-6, with TRBD1 as a possible D gene (5 bases). CDR3 length equals 15 residues. V lost 3 bases and J 2 bases, leaving 8 bases between the germline ends. Germline V gene lookup returns CDR1 MNHNS and CDR2 SASEGT.

The CDR3, as DNA: TGCAGCGTTGGGGGCCAGGGGCGGGTCTATGGCTACACCTTC. It yields the protein CSVGGQGRVYGYTF. The chain combines TRBV29-1 with TRBJ1-2; tentatively, D is TRBD1 (6 bases). The germline V and J ends were trimmed by 4 bases and 4 bases, with 16 bases remaining between them. Germline-derived CDR1 and CDR2 are SQVTM and ANQGSEA. The CDR3 consists of 14 residues.

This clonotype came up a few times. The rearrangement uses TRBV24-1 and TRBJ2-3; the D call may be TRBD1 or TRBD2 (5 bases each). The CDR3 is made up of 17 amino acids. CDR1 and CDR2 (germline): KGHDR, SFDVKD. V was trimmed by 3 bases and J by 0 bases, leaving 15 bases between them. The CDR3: CATSDPGGTGSTDTQYF. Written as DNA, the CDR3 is TGTGCCACCAGTGATCCTGGTGGGACCGGGAGCACAGATACGCAGTATTTT.

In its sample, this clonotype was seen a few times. For the CDR3, the DNA is TGTGCCAGCAGTGAGAATAAGAAGACCCAGTACTTC. Translation gives CASSENKKTQYF. The V and J genes are TRBV28 and TRBJ2-5; D gene unclear. V shed 5 bases and J shed 6 bases, with 10 bases lying between them. Germline V lookup: CDR1 MDHEN, CDR2 SYDVKM. The CDR3 is 12 amino acids. Full variable domain (missing parts from reference TRBV28 and TRBJ2-5): DVKVTQSSRYLVKRTGEKVFLECVQDMDHENMFWYRQDPGLGLRLIYFSYDVKMKEKGDIPEGYSVSREKKERFSLILESASTNQTSMYLCASSENKKTQYFGPGTRLLVL.

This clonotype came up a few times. The CDR3 sequence: CASSYSLELGFREQYF. CDR3 coding DNA: TGTGCCAGCAGTTACTCTTTGGAGTTGGGGTTTCGAGAGCAGTACTTC. The rearrangement joins TRBV6-5 to TRBJ2-7; D gene uncertain. Trimming removed 0 bases at V and 7 bases at J, with 19 bases between. The CDR3 sequence is 16 residues long. CDR1 is MNHEY and CDR2 is SVGAGI in the germline V gene.

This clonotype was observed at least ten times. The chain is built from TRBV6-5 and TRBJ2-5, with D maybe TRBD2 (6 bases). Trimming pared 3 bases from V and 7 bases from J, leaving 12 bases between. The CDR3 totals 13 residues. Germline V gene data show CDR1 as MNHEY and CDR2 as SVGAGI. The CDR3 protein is CASSYSVGGTQYF. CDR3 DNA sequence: TGTGCCAGCAGTTATTCGGTGGGGGGGACCCAGTACTTC.

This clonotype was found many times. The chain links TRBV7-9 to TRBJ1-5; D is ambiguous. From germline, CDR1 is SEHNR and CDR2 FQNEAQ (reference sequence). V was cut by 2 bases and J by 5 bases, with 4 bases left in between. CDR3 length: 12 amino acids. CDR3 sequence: CASSLNYQPQHF. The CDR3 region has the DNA TGTGCCAGCAGCTTAAATTATCAGCCCCAGCATTTT.

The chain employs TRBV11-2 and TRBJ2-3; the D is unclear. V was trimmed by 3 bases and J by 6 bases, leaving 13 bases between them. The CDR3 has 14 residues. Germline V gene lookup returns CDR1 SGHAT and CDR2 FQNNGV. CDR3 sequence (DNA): TGTGCCAGCAGCTTCTCCACCGGAGTCGATACGCAGTATTTT. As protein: CASSFSTGVDTQYF.

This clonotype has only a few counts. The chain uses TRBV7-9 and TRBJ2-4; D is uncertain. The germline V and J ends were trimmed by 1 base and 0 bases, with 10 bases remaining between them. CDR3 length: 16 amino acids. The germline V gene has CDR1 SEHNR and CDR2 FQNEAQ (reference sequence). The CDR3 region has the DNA TGTGCCAGCAGCTTAGGCCGGAATATAGCCAAAAACATTCAGTACTTC. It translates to CASSLGRNIAKNIQYF. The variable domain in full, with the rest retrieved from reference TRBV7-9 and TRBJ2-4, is DTGVSQNPRHKITKRGQNVTFRCDPISEHNRLYWYRQTLGQGPEFLTYFQNEAQLEKSRLLSDRFSAERPKGSFSTLEIQRTEQGDSAMYLCASSLGRNIAKNIQYFGAGTRLSVL.

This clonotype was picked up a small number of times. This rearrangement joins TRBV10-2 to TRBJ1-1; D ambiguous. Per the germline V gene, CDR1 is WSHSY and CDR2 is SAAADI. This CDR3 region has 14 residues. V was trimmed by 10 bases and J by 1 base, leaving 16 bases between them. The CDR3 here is CATLRGGWNTEAFF. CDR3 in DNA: TGCGCCACCCTCCGGGGAGGTTGGAACACTGAAGCTTTCTTT.

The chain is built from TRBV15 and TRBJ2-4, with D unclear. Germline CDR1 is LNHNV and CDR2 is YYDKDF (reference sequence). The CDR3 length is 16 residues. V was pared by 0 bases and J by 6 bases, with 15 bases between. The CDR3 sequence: CATSRDPRSGRNIQYF. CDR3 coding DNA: TGTGCCACCAGCAGAGACCCAAGGTCCGGTCGAAACATTCAGTACTTC.

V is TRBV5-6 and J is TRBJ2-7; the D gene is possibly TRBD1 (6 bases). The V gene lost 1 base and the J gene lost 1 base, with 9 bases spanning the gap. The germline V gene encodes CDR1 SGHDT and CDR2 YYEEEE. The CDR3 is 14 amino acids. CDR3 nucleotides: TGTGCCAGCAGCTTGTTCGGGACATCCTACGAGCAGTACTTC. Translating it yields CASSLFGTSYEQYF.

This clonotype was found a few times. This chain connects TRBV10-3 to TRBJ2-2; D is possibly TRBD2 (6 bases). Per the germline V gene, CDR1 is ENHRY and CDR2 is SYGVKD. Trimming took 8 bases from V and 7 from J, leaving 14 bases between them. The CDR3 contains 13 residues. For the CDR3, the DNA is TGTGCCATCTCGCGGGACCTCCTCGGGGAGCTGTTTTTT. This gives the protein CAISRDLLGELFF.

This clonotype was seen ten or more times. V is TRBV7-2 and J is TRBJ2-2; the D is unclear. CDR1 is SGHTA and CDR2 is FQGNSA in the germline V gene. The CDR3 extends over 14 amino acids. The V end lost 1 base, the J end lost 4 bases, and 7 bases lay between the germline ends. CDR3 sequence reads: CASSLESATGELFF. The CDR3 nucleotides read TGTGCCAGCAGCTTAGAATCTGCCACCGGGGAGCTGTTTTTT.

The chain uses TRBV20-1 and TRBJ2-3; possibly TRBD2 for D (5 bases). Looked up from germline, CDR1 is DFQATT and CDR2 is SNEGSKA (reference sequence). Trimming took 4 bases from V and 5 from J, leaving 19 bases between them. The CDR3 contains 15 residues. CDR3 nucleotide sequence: TGCAGTGCTATGGAGTGGGCTAGCACTGAAGATACGCAGTATTTT. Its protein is CSAMEWASTEDTQYF.

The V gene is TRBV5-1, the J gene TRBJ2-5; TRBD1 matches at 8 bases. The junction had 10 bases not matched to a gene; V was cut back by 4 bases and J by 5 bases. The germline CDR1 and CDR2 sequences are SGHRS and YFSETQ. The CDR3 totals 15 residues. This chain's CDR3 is CASSRPQGDGETQYF. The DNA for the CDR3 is TGCGCCAGCAGCAGGCCACAGGGGGACGGCGAGACCCAGTACTTC.

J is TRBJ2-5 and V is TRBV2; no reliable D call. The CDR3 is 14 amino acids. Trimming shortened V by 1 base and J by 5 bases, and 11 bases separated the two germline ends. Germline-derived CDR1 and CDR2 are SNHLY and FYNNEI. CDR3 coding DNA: TGTGCCAGCAGTGAAGGGGTTGGTGCGGAGACCCAGTACTTC. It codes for CASSEGVGAETQYF.

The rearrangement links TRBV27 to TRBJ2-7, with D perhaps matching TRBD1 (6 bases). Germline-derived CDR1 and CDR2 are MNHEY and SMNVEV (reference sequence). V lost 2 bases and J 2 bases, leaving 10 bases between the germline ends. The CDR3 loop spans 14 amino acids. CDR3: CASSLMDSTYEQYF. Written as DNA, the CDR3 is TGTGCCAGCAGTTTAATGGACAGCACCTACGAGCAGTACTTC.

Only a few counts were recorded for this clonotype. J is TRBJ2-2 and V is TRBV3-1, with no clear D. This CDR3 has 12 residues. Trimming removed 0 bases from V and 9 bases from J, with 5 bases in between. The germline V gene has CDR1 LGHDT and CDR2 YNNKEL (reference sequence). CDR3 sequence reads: CASSQDTRELFF. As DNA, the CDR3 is TGTGCCAGCAGCCAAGATACAAGGGAGCTGTTTTTT.

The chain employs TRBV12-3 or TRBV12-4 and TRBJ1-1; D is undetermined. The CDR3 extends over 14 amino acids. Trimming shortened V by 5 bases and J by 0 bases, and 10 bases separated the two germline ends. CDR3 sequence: CASSPRVVNTEAFF. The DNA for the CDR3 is TGTGCCAGCAGTCCACGTGTTGTGAACACTGAAGCTTTCTTT.

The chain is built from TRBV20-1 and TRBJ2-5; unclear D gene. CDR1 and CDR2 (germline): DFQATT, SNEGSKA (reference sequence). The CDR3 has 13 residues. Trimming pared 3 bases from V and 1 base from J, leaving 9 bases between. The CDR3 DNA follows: TGCAGTGCTAGCCGAGACCTCCAAGAGACCCAGTACTTC. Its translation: CSASRDLQETQYF.

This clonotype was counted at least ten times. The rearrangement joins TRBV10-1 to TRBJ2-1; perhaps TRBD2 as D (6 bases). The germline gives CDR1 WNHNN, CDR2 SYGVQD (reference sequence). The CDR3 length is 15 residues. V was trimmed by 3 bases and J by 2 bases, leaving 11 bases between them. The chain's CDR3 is CASSDGGIPYNEQFF. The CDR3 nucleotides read TGCGCCAGCAGTGATGGCGGGATCCCCTACAATGAGCAGTTCTTC.

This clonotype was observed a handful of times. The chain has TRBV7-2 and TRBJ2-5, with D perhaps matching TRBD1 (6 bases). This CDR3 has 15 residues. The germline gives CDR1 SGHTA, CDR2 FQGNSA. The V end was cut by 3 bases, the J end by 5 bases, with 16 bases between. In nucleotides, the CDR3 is TGTGCCAGCAGCTTTAGACAGGCTAGGGTGGAGACCCAGTACTTC. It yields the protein CASSFRQARVETQYF.

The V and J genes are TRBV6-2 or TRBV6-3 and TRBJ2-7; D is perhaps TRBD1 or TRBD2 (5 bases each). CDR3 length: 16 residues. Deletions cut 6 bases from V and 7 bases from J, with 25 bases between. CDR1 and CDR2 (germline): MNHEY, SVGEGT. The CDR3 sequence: CASSSTGTTLPREQYF. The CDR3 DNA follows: TGTGCCAGCAGCTCAACCGGGACGACACTCCCTAGGGAGCAGTACTTC.

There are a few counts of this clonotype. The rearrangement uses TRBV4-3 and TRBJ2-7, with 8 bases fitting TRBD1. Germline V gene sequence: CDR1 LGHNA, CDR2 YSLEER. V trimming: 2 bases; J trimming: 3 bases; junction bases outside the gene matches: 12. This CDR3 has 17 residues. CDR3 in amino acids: CASSQRTPAGGIYEQYF. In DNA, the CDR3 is TGCGCCAGCAGCCAACGAACCCCGGCAGGGGGCATCTACGAGCAGTACTTC.

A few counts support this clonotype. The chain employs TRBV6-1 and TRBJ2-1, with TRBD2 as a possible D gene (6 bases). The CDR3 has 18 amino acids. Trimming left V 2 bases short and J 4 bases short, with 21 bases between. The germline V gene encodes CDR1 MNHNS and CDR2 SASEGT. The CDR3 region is CASSERTGGTPKYNEQFF. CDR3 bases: TGTGCCAGCAGTGAACGTACAGGAGGGACTCCCAAGTACAATGAGCAGTTCTTC.

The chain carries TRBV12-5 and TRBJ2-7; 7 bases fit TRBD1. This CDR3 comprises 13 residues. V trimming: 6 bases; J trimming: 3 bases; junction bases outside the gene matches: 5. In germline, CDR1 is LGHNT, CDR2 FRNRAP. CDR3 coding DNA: TGTGCTAGTGGCCGGGACAGCGACTACGAGCAGTACTTC. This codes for CASGRDSDYEQYF.